The clone carrying this TCR beta chain has only a few counts. The antigen remains undetermined. The sample originates from a study of beta chain features in type 1 diabetes. Study-wide results and caveats: Moderate yet significant TCRB CDR3 shortening was seen in Type 1 diabetes patients in all four CD4+ subsets.

Sequencing targeted expressed TCRB transcripts, as all isolated RNA had been reverse transcribed. Generated by immunoSEQ multiplex PCR, the TCRdb table keeps only in-frame clones and is missing some. The profile covers 200,000 to 250,000 clones, with approximately 16% appearing a single time and 0.065% to 0.1% taken by the ten largest. Trimming cost V 2 bases and J 5 bases, with 13 bases left between them. This CDR3 contains 14 residues. CDR1 is SGHTA and CDR2 is FQGNSA in the germline V gene. Sequencing was done on a sample of naive CD4+ T cells from blood. This chain connects TRBV7-2 to TRBJ2-7; the D call may be TRBD1 or TRBD2 (6 bases each). The receptor's source is a man under 40 with type 1 diabetes. CDR3 protein: CASSLNRGQDEQYF. The CDR3 nucleotides are TGTGCCAGCAGCTTAAATCGGGGGCAGGACGAGCAGTACTTC.